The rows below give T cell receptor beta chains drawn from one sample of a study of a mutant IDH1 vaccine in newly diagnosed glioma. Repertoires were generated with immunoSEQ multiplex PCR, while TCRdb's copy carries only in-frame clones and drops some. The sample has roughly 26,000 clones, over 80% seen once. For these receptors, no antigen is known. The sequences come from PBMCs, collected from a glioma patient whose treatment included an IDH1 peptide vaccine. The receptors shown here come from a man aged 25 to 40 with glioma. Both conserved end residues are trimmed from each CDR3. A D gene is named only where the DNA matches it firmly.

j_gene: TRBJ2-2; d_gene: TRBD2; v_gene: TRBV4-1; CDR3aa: ASSQALAGEGELF
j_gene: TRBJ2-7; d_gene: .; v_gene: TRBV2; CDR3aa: ASSKGSGAYEQY
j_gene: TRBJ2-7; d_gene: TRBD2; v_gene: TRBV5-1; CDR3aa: ASSLRSGETYEQY
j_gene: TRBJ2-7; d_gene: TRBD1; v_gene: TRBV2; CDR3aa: ASSDRGLDEQY
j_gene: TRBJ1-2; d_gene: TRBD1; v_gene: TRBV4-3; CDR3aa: ASSRVTGRKGGYT
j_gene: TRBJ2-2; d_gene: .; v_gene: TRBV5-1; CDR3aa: ASSRASTATGELF
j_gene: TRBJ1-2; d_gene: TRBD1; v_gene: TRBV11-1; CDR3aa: ASNDRDRDGYT
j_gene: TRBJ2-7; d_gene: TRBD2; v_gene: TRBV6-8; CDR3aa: ASSYPLLERGYEQY
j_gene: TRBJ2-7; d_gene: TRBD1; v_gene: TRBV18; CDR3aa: ASSPPSRGKYEQY
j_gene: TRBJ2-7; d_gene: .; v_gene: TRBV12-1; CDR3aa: ASSFGAGGPLEQY
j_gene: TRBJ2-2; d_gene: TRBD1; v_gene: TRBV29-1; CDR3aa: SVGTGNTGELF
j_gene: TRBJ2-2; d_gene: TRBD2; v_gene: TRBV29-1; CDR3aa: SVALAGVNTGELF
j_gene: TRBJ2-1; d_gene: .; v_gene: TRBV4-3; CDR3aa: ASSLGTDNEQF
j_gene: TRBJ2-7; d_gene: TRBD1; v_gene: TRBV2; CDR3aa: ATDSRDRGYEQY
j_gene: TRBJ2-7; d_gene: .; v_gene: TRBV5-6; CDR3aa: ASSLAARGGEHYEQY
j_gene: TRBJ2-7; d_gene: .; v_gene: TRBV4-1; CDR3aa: ASSQASDPRFYEQY
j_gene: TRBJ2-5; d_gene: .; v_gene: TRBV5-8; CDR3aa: ASSSGNSPGETQY
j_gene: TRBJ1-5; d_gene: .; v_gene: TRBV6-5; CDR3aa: ASSYGGGFQPQH
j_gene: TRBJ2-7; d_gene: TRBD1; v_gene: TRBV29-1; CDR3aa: SVGRDRVYEQY
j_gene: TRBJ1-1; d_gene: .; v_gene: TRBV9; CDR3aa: ASSVSTIDSEAF
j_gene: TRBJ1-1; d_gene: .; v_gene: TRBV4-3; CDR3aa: ASSQDRANTEAF
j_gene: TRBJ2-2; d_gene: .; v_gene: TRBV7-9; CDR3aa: ASSLFRDTGELF
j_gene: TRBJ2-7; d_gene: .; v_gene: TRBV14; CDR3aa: ASSQLPSYEQY
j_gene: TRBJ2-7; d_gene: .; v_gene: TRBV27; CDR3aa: ASSLVGGYEQY
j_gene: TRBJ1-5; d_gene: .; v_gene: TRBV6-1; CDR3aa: ASRVGDQPQH
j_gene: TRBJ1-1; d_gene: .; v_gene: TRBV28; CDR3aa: ASSLSEGNTEAF
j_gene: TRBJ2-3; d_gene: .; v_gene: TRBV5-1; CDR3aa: ASSLGPRASGTDTQY
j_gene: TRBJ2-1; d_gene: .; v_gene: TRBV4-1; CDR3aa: ASSLRVNNNEQF
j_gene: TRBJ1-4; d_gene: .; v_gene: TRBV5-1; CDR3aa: ASSSSPGGDEKLF
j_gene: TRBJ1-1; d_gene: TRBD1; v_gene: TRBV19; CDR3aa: ASSPGQGRSNTEAF
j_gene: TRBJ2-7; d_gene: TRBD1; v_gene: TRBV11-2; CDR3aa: ASSLSPRRAGGSYEQY
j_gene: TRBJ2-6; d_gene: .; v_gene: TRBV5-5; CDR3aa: ASSSRVTGANVLT
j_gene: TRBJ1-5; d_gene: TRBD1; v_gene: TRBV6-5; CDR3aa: ASRSLDRDNQPQH
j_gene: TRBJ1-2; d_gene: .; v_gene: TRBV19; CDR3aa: ASTDIGLEIGVYGYT
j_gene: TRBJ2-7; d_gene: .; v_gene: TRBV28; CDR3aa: ASKIAEDSYEQY
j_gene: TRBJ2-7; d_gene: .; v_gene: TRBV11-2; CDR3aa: ASSALFDLATYEQY
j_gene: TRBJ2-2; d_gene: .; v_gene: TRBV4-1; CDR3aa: ASSGVGFLVTGELF
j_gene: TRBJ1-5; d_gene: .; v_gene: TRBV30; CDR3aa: AWSVGLDQPQH
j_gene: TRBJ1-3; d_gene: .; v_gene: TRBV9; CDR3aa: ASSVVDGGADSGNTIY
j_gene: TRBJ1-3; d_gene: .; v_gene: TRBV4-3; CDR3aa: ASSQETVPGNTIY
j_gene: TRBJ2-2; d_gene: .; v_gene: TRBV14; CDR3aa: ASSQGSTNTGELF
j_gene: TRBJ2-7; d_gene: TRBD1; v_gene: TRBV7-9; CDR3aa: ASSFGTGPYEQY
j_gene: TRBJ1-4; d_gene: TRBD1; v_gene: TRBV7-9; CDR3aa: ASSLISRTGNEKLF
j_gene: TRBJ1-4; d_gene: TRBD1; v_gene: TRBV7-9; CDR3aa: ASSANRGRFLANEKLF
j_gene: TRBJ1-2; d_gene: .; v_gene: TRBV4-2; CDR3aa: ASSQERRQAYGYT
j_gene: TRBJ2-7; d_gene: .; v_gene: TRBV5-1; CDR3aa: ASSLDRSYEQY